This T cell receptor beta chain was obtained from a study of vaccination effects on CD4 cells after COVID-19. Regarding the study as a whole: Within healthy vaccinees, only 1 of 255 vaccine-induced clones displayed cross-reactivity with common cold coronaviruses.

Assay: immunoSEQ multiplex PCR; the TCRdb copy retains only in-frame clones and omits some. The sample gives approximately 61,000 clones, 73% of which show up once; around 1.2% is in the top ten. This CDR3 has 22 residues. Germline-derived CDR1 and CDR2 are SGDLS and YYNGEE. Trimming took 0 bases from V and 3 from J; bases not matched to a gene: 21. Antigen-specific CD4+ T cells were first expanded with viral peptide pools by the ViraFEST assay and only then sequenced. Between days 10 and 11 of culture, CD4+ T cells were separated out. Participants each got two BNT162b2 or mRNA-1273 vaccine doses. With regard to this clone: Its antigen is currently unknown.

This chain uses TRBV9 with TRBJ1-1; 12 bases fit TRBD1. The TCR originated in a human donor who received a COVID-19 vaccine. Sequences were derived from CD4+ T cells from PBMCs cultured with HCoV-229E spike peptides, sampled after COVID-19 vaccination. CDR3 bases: TGTGCCAGCAGCGTAGGAGGGCACCGGGACAGGGGGCAAGTAAAGTGGGACACTGAAGCTTTCTTT. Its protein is CASSVGGHRDRGQVKWDTEAFF.